A selection of T cell receptor beta chains follows, all from one sample in a study of beta chain features in type 1 diabetes. The table came from immunoSEQ multiplex PCR; TCRdb's copy has only in-frame clones and leaves some out. This table has fewer than 650,000 clones, 15% appearing once. Sequenced material: naive CD4+ T cells from blood. All receptors derive from a man between 18 and 35 years old in good health. The CDR3 runs from the conserved cysteine through the conserved F or W. The D gene is left open where the match is weak. Size values are once, few and many counts, or a class for expanded clones, and some rows have none.

>TRBD1|TRBJ1-2|TRBV29-1|few
TGCAGCGTGACGCAATCAACAGGGGGAACTGGCTACACCTTC
CSVTQSTGGTGYTF
>TRBD1|TRBJ2-7|TRBV7-2|few
TGTGCCAGCAGCTATTCCGGGACAGGGACCGCCGAGCAGTACTTC
CASSYSGTGTAEQYF
>-|TRBJ2-2|TRBV11-2|-
TGTGCCAGCAGCTTAGCCCAGGGGAACACCGGGGAGCTGTTTTTT
CASSLAQGNTGELFF
>-|TRBJ1-1|TRBV7-3|few
TGTGCCAGCAGCTTAGGAGGGTTCGCTGAAGCTTTCTTT
CASSLGGFAEAFF
>TRBD1|TRBJ2-7|TRBV6-6|few
TGTGCCAGCTCAAGCAGTGGACAGGGGGGATCCTACGAGCAGTACTTC
CASSSSGQGGSYEQYF
>-|TRBJ2-3|TRBV5-1|few
TGCGCCAGCAGCTTCCGGGAAAGCACAGATACGCAGTATTTT
CASSFRESTDTQYF
>-|TRBJ1-1|TRBV10-3|few
TGTGCCATCAGAGGCGCAGGGCTAACGAACACTGAAGCTTTCTTT
CAIRGAGLTNTEAFF
>-|TRBJ1-4|TRBV7-2|-
TGTGCCAGCAGCTTTCCGGGGCCAGGCCAAAAACTGTTTTTT
CASSFPGPGQKLFF
>-|TRBJ1-2|TRBV13|-
TGTGCCAGCAGCTTAGGCGGGGATGGCTACACCTTC
CASSLGGDGYTF
>-|TRBJ1-2|TRBV20-1|few
TGCAGTACCCTGGACCGTGATGGCTACACCTTC
CSTLDRDGYTF
>TRBD2|TRBJ2-5|TRBV29-1|-
TGCAGCGGTGGACTAGCGGTACAAGAGACCCAGTACTTC
CSGGLAVQETQYF
>TRBD1|TRBJ2-7|TRBV28|-
TGTGCCAGCGGGACAGGGGGCCCCTACGAGCAGTACTTC
CASGTGGPYEQYF
>-|TRBJ1-5|TRBV27|-
TGTGCCAGCAGTTTAAGCGATAGCAATCAGCCCCAGCATTTT
CASSLSDSNQPQHF
>-|TRBJ2-4|TRBV19|many
TGTGCCAGTAGTCTCAAAACGAAGTTTGGCATTCAGTACTTC
CASSLKTKFGIQYF
>-|TRBJ2-6|TRBV10-3|-
TGTGCCATACCGGGACAAAGTCGCTCTGGGGCCAACGTCCTGACTTTC
CAIPGQSRSGANVLTF
>-|TRBJ2-7|TRBV10-3|-
TGTGCCATCAGCAGCTACGAGCAGTACTTC
CAISSYEQYF
>TRBD1|TRBJ1-2|TRBV25-1|few
TGTGCCAGCAGGAGACAGGGGGAGAACTATGGCTACACCTTC
CASRRQGENYGYTF
>-|TRBJ1-5|TRBV9|-
TGTGCCAGCAGCGTAGGTAAAGGGAACAATCAGCCCCAGCATTTT
CASSVGKGNNQPQHF
>TRBD2|TRBJ2-3|TRBV9|-
TGTGCCAGCGCCGGGGGGTCGGGAGATACGCAGTATTTT
CASAGGSGDTQYF
>-|TRBJ2-3|TRBV11-1|-
TGTGCCAGCAGCTTAGCGGGGACCCCGGCCTGGGGGACGCAGTATTTT
CASSLAGTPAWGTQYF
>TRBD1|TRBJ2-3|TRBV27|few
TGTGCCACTGCGAGCCCCAACAGGGGAAACACAGATACGCAGTATTTT
CATASPNRGNTDTQYF
>-|TRBJ1-1|TRBV6-5|few
TGTGCCAGCAGTTACTGGGGCGCGAACACTGAAGCTTTCTTT
CASSYWGANTEAFF
>-|TRBJ1-1|TRBV2|-
TGTGCCAGCAGTGTGGGACGGGAGAACACTGAAGCTTTCTTT
CASSVGRENTEAFF
>-|TRBJ1-4|TRBV10-3|-
TGTGCCATCAGTGGGACCCGGGGTGGTAATGAAAAACTGTTTTTT
CAISGTRGGNEKLFF
>TRBD2|TRBJ2-1|TRBV9|-
TGTGCCAGCAGCCCGGGCGGGAGCGGGAGGGCCCGCGAGCAGTTCTTC
CASSPGGSGRAREQFF
>-|TRBJ1-1|TRBV5-1|-
TGCGCCAGCAGCTTGCTGCCGGGAACAAGTGAAGCTTTCTTT
CASSLLPGTSEAFF
>TRBD2|TRBJ2-4|TRBV25-1|few
TGTGCCAGCAGTGACACCCACCTGGGGGGGGCCAAAAACATTCAGTACTTC
CASSDTHLGGAKNIQYF